What follows are 17 T cell receptor beta chains derived from one specimen sequenced in a study of T cell responses to AZD1222 COVID-19 vaccine. Sequencing was performed with immunoSEQ multiplex PCR; in TCRdb, only in-frame clones are kept and a portion is missing. The table lists 150,000 or so clones, around 85% of them singletons. The starting material was peripheral blood, obtained on day 0 of MenACWY control vaccination. These TCRs come from an adult in good health.

The genes are TRBV7-9 and TRBJ1-4, with D possibly being TRBD1 (6 bases). The CDR3 extends over 15 amino acids. Trimming pared 5 bases from V and 8 bases from J, leaving 18 bases between. Germline CDR1 reads SEHNR; CDR2 reads FQNEAQ (reference sequence). Here the CDR3 reads CASSGGRSPREKLFF. The CDR3 DNA reads as TGTGCCAGCAGCGGGGGGCGGTCCCCTAGGGAAAAACTGTTTTTT.

The J gene is TRBJ1-2, the V gene TRBV3-1 (or the pseudogene TRBV3-2); D is undetermined. The CDR3 contains 16 residues. Germline V CDR1 and CDR2: LGHDT, YNNKEL (reference sequence). Trimming pared 0 bases from V and 2 bases from J, leaving 13 bases between. CDR3 sequence reads: CASSQDLPGGNYGYTF. The DNA of the CDR3 is TGTGCCAGCAGCCAAGATCTTCCAGGAGGGAACTATGGCTACACCTTC.

The rearrangement links TRBV3-1 (or the pseudogene TRBV3-2) to TRBJ1-3; D unclear. The CDR3 has 15 amino acids. The V gene's germline CDR1 is LGHDT and CDR2 YNNKEL (reference sequence). The V end lost 2 bases, the J end lost 0 bases, and 8 bases lay between the germline ends. The CDR3 loop is CASSQPASSGNTIYF. The CDR3 DNA reads TGTGCCAGCAGCCAACCGGCATCCTCTGGAAACACCATATATTTT.

This rearrangement joins TRBV18 to TRBJ1-2, with D tentatively TRBD1 (5 bases). V gave up 0 bases and J gave up 0 bases, with 11 bases separating them. The germline V gene has CDR1 KGHSH and CDR2 LQKENI. There are 16 residues in the CDR3. CDR3 in DNA: TGTGCCAGCTCACCACCAGGCAGGGAGCCTAACTATGGCTACACCTTC. This codes for CASSPPGREPNYGYTF.

The chain employs TRBV25-1 and TRBJ2-7; TRBD1 matches at 8 bases. Germline V gene sequence: CDR1 MGHDK, CDR2 SYGVNS. The CDR3 extends over 14 amino acids. The V segment lost 2 bases and the J segment 0 bases; nucleotides outside the gene matches: 0. The CDR3 nucleotides read TGTGCCAGCAGTGAAGGGACAGGCTCCTACGAGCAGTACTTC. Its protein is CASSEGTGSYEQYF.

The CDR3 region has the DNA TGTGCCGCTAGTCGTTCGAGCTCCTACAATGAGCAGTTCTTC. Amino acid sequence: CAASRSSSYNEQFF. V usage is TRBV24-1 and J usage is TRBJ2-1; D remains unclear. Germline V gene data show CDR1 as KGHDR and CDR2 as SFDVKD. V dropped 12 bases and J dropped 0 bases, with 14 bases sitting between them. CDR3 length equals 14 residues.

V and J are TRBV15 and TRBJ1-2, with 12 bases fitting TRBD1. This CDR3 has 17 residues. J lost 5 bases, V lost 0 bases, and 7 bases had no gene match. Germline CDR1 LNHNV, CDR2 YYDKDF (reference sequence). The CDR3 nucleotides are TGTGCCACCAGCAGAGATCGGGACAGGGGGCGTCGGTATGGCTACACCTTC. Translating gives CATSRDRDRGRRYGYTF.

To note about this clone: At the DNA level, this CDR3 is encoded by other sequences in the same sample as well. The rearrangement joins TRBV19 to TRBJ1-2; no firm D call. The CDR3 loop spans 12 amino acids. V lost 3 bases and J lost 4, with 6 bases in between. CDR1 and CDR2 (germline): LNHDA, SQIVND (reference sequence). This CDR3 reads CASSISVYGYTF. For the CDR3, the DNA is TGTGCCAGTAGTATTAGTGTCTATGGCTACACCTTC.

The chain has TRBV11-3 and TRBJ1-1; D remains ambiguous. The CDR3 runs 14 residues. Germline assignment: CDR1 SGHNT and CDR2 YENEEA. With 5 bases removed from V and 0 bases from J, the gap between germline ends came to 10 bases. Here the CDR3 DNA reads TGTGCCAGCAGCAGAGGGTTGATGAACACTGAAGCTTTCTTT. The encoded protein is CASSRGLMNTEAFF.

The sample holds a few counts of this clone. The chain combines TRBV10-3 with TRBJ2-7, with 8 bases matching TRBD2. Trimming cost V 3 bases and J 1 base; bases outside gene matches: 5. This CDR3 is 15 amino acids long. Germline loops: CDR1 ENHRY, CDR2 SYGVKD. The CDR3, as DNA: TGTGCCATCAGTGATACAGCGGGAGCGTCCTACGAGCAGTACTTC. Translated: CAISDTAGASYEQYF.

The chain has TRBV9 and TRBJ1-1, with TRBD1 matching over 7 bases. Trimming at V came to 4 bases and at J to 1 base, leaving 13 bases not matched to a gene. Germline values: CDR1 SGDLS, CDR2 YYNGEE. The CDR3 spans 17 residues. The CDR3 sequence: CASSRTPWDRSNTEAFF. The DNA of the CDR3 is TGTGCCAGCAGCAGAACCCCGTGGGACAGATCGAACACTGAAGCTTTCTTT. Full variable domain (missing parts from reference TRBV9 and TRBJ1-1): DSGVTQTPKHLITATGQRVTLRCSPRSGDLSVYWYQQSLDQGLQFLIQYYNGEERAKGNILERFSAQQFPDLHSELNLSSLELGDSALYFCASSRTPWDRSNTEAFFGQGTRLTVV.

The chain combines TRBV4-1 with TRBJ1-1; D possibly corresponds to TRBD1 (5 bases). The CDR3 extends over 13 amino acids. Per germline, CDR1 MGHRA and CDR2 YSYEKL. The V end was cut by 0 bases, the J end by 5 bases, with 7 bases between. The CDR3 spells CASSQEWGTEAFF. CDR3 nucleotide sequence: TGCGCCAGCAGCCAAGAATGGGGGACTGAAGCTTTCTTT.

The CDR3 DNA is TGTGCCAGCAGTGGAGGGCAGGGGGTTCGGTATGGCTACACCTTC. It codes for CASSGGQGVRYGYTF. This sequence joins TRBV28 and TRBJ1-2; 7 nucleotides align to TRBD1. Germline V lookup: CDR1 MDHEN, CDR2 SYDVKM. V was clipped by 5 bases and J by 5 bases; unmatched bases: 11. CDR3 size: 15 residues.

The chain couples TRBV19 to TRBJ1-3; unclear D gene. V was trimmed by 8 bases and J by 5 bases, leaving 19 bases between them. The CDR3 consists of 15 residues. The V gene's germline CDR1 is LNHDA and CDR2 SQIVND (reference sequence). CDR3 DNA: TGTGCCAGTTCTTCTAACACCGGCGGCCGAAACACCATATATTTT. As protein: CASSSNTGGRNTIYF.

The chain is built from TRBV11-2 and TRBJ1-2; D is uncertain. Germline V CDR1 and CDR2: SGHAT, FQNNGV. Trimming left V 4 bases short and J 5 bases short, with 14 bases between. The CDR3 runs to 14 residues. The CDR3 coding sequence is TGTGCCAGCAGCTCCCCGTCCCAGTTATATGGCTACACCTTC. As protein: CASSSPSQLYGYTF.

CDR3 sequence: CASSPGTGRTDTQYF. CDR3 DNA: TGCGCCAGCAGCCCGGGGACAGGGAGGACAGATACGCAGTATTTT. This sequence joins TRBV5-1 and TRBJ2-3, with 9 nucleotides matching TRBD1. Trimming took 4 bases from V and 3 from J; bases not matched to a gene: 6. This CDR3 is 15 amino acids long. Germline V gene sequence: CDR1 SGHRS, CDR2 YFSETQ. Complete variable domain (other parts from reference TRBV5-1 and TRBJ2-3): KAGVTQTPRYLIKTRGQQVTLSCSPISGHRSVSWYQQTPGQGLQFLFEYFSETQRNKGNFPGRFSGRQFSNSRSEMNVSTLELGDSALYLCASSPGTGRTDTQYFGPGTRLTVL.

The V and J genes are TRBV6-2 or TRBV6-3 and TRBJ2-3; 7 bases match TRBD2. V was clipped by 4 bases and J by 6 bases; unmatched bases: 7. Germline V gene data show CDR1 as MNHEY and CDR2 as SVGEGT. This CDR3 comprises 14 residues. Written as DNA, the CDR3 is TGTGCCAGCAGTTCATCGGGGGGAAGTGATACGCAGTATTTT. It is translated as CASSSSGGSDTQYF.